The TCR beta chain under discussion was sequenced for a study of PD-1 blockade in classical Hodgkin lymphoma. Study-wide findings and caveats: There remain no defined causes for the repertoire differences, which possibly reflect disease activity or prior therapy. As was reported, newly diagnosed patients showed lower baseline TCR diversity than healthy donors did.

In regard to this clone: The antigen remains undetermined.

V was clipped by 4 bases and J by 2 bases; unmatched bases: 5. The CDR3 length is 15 residues. CDR1 and CDR2 from the germline V gene are SGHRS and YFSETQ. The assay was immunoSEQ multiplex PCR, and TCRdb's table has in-frame clones only and misses some. The data hold 70,000 or so clones, with 93% observed a single time. Time point of the sample: newly diagnosed, previously untreated cHL patient sample. This sequence originates from a human donor with classical Hodgkin lymphoma. Sequences were obtained from peripheral blood mononuclear cells (PBMCs). V and J are TRBV5-1 and TRBJ1-2; TRBD1 agrees at 10 bases. CDR3 residues: CASSRGGQGNYGYTF. Here the CDR3 DNA reads TGCGCCAGCAGCCGCGGGGGACAGGGGAACTATGGCTACACCTTC.